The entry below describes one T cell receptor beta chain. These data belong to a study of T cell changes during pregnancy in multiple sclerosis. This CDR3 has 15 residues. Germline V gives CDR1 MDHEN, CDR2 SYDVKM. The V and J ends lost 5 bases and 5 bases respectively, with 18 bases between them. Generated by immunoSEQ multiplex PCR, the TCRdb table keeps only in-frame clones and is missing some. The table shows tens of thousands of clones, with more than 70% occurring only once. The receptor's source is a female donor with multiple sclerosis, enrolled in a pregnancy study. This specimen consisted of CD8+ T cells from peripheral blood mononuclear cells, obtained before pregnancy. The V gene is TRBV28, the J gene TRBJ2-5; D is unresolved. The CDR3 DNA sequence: TGTGCCAGCAGTCTACCAGGTCATCCCTCCGAGACCCAGTACTTC. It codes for CASSLPGHPSETQYF.